The 14 T cell receptor beta chains below were found in one sample sequenced in a study of blood T cell repertoires in COVID-19. Profiled with immunoSEQ multiplex PCR; TCRdb holds only in-frame clones, not every one. The sample has 100,000 to 150,000 clones, around 81% seen once. The specimen sequenced was peripheral blood. These receptors all stem from a man in his fifties or sixties with acute or convalescent COVID-19.

The genes are TRBV19 and TRBJ2-1, with D hard to call. This CDR3 spans 17 amino acids. Trimming shortened V by 3 bases and J by 0 bases, and 15 bases separated the two germline ends. Germline V gene lookup returns CDR1 LNHDA and CDR2 SQIVND (reference sequence). CDR3 sequence: CASSMGGGRSSYNEQFF. The CDR3 nucleotides read TGTGCCAGTAGTATGGGTGGCGGAAGAAGCTCCTACAATGAGCAGTTCTTC.

The genes are TRBV7-3 and TRBJ2-3, with 14 bases identical to TRBD2. CDR3 size: 16 residues. Per germline, CDR1 SGHTA and CDR2 FQGTGA. Trimming took 5 bases from V and 5 from J; bases not matched to a gene: 6. CDR3 region: CASSPRLAGGLDTQYF. CDR3 coding DNA: TGTGCCAGCAGCCCACGACTAGCGGGAGGGCTAGATACGCAGTATTTT.

The chain carries TRBV9 and TRBJ1-3, with D uncertain. The length of the CDR3 is 16 residues. Trimming removed 2 bases at V and 0 bases at J, with 12 bases between. The germline gives CDR1 SGDLS, CDR2 YYNGEE. CDR3 residues: CASSVFSGNSGNTIYF. The CDR3 DNA is TGTGCCAGCAGCGTTTTCTCGGGTAACTCTGGAAACACCATATATTTT.

V usage is TRBV19 and J usage is TRBJ2-1; tentatively, D is TRBD2 (5 bases). Trimming shortened V by 2 bases and J by 3 bases, and 14 bases separated the two germline ends. The CDR3 contains 16 residues. The germline V gene has CDR1 LNHDA and CDR2 SQIVND (reference sequence). As DNA, the CDR3 is TGTGCCAGTAGTATATCTGGCGGGTACAACTACAATGAGCAGTTCTTC. Amino acids: CASSISGGYNYNEQFF.

The chain is built from TRBV7-2 and TRBJ1-1; 9 bases are shared with TRBD1. V gave up 5 bases and J gave up 4 bases; unmatched junction bases: 5. CDR3 length equals 14 residues. CDR1 is SGHTA and CDR2 is FQGNSA in the germline V gene. The DNA for the CDR3 is TGTGCCAGCAGCATCGTGACAGGGGGCACTGAAGCTTTCTTT. As protein: CASSIVTGGTEAFF. The variable domain in full, completed from reference TRBV7-2 and TRBJ1-1, reads GAGVSQSPSNKVTEKGKDVELRCDPISGHTALYWYRQSLGQGLEFLIYFQGNSAPDKSGLPSDRFSAERTGGSVSTLTIQRTQQEDSAVYLCASSIVTGGTEAFFGQGTRLTVV.

The chain couples TRBV27 to TRBJ2-6, with D uncertain. The germline CDR1 and CDR2 sequences are MNHEY and SMNVEV (reference sequence). Trimming took off 4 bases at V and 4 bases at J, with 8 bases between the two ends. This CDR3 is built from 14 residues. The CDR3 nucleotides are TGTGCCAGCAGTTCCTTAGTGGGGGCCAACGTCCTGACTTTC. It codes for CASSSLVGANVLTF.

The V and J genes are TRBV27 and TRBJ2-2; 16 positions agree with TRBD2. CDR1 is MNHEY, CDR2 SMNVEV, per germline (reference sequence). There are 17 residues in the CDR3. V was pared by 5 bases and J by 1 base, with 1 base of the junction left unmatched. The CDR3 DNA follows: TGTGCCAGCAGTGGGACTAGCGGGAGGGTGAACACCGGGGAGCTGTTTTTT. Translating it yields CASSGTSGRVNTGELFF.

The chain has TRBV5-1 and TRBJ1-5; maybe TRBD1 (6 bases). This CDR3 has 15 amino acids. Trimming cost V 4 bases and J 3 bases, with 14 bases left between them. The germline CDR1 and CDR2 sequences are SGHRS and YFSETQ. Written as DNA, the CDR3 is TGCGCCAGCAGCCCGGACAGCGCTTTCAATCAGCCCCAGCATTTT. Translation gives CASSPDSAFNQPQHF.

This clone is a singleton in its sample. The chain links TRBV21-1 to TRBJ1-2; the D segment call TRBD1 is taken from the table without a DNA check. TRBV21-1 is labeled a pseudogene. The CDR3 runs to 18 residues. In nucleotides, the CDR3 is TGTGCCAGCAGCAACTTGGGTGTGGTAAGGACAGGGTTCTATGGCTACACCTTC. Its translation: CASSNLGVVRTGFYGYTF.

V is TRBV10-1 and J is TRBJ2-3; D may be TRBD1 (7 bases). V gave up 0 bases and J gave up 4 bases, with 14 bases separating them. CDR3 size: 16 residues. Germline V gene sequence: CDR1 WNHNN, CDR2 SYGVQD (reference sequence). CDR3 bases: TGCGCCAGCAGTGAGTCGAGACAGGGAGGCGCAGATACGCAGTATTTT. It translates to CASSESRQGGADTQYF.

This clone came up a few times. The chain has TRBV7-9 and TRBJ1-2, with 9 bases identical to TRBD1. The V gene's germline CDR1 is SEHNR and CDR2 FQNEAQ (reference sequence). This CDR3 region has 13 residues. Losses at the gene ends were 5 bases for V and 8 bases for J; bases not matched to a gene: 6. In nucleotides, the CDR3 is TGTGCCAGCAGCCCAGGACAGGGGCGAGGCTACACCTTC. Amino acids: CASSPGQGRGYTF.

The chain has TRBV15 and TRBJ2-1, with TRBD2 as a possible D gene (6 bases). The CDR3 has 16 residues. Trimming pared 4 bases from V and 6 bases from J, leaving 19 bases between. Per the germline V gene, CDR1 is LNHNV and CDR2 is YYDKDF (reference sequence). The CDR3 reads CATSTRPGSRFNEQFF. CDR3 coding DNA: TGTGCCACCAGCACCCGGCCCGGGAGCAGATTCAATGAGCAGTTCTTC.

This clone was counted only a few times. This chain uses TRBV19 with TRBJ2-7; TRBD1 matches at 7 bases. V shed 5 bases and J 1 base; nucleotides not matched to a gene: 8. CDR3 length: 15 amino acids. The germline gives CDR1 LNHDA, CDR2 SQIVND (reference sequence). CDR3: CASSPFPDRSYEQYF. The CDR3 DNA is TGTGCCAGTAGTCCATTCCCGGACAGGTCCTACGAGCAGTACTTC.

This chain joins TRBV19 and TRBJ1-5; no clear D gene. Germline CDR1 and CDR2: LNHDA and SQIVND (reference sequence). This CDR3 is built from 15 residues. Deletions cut 1 base from V and 7 bases from J, with 14 bases between. The CDR3 sequence is CASSIGAGGDQPQHF. The DNA for the CDR3 is TGTGCCAGTAGTATAGGCGCAGGAGGCGACCAGCCCCAGCATTTT.